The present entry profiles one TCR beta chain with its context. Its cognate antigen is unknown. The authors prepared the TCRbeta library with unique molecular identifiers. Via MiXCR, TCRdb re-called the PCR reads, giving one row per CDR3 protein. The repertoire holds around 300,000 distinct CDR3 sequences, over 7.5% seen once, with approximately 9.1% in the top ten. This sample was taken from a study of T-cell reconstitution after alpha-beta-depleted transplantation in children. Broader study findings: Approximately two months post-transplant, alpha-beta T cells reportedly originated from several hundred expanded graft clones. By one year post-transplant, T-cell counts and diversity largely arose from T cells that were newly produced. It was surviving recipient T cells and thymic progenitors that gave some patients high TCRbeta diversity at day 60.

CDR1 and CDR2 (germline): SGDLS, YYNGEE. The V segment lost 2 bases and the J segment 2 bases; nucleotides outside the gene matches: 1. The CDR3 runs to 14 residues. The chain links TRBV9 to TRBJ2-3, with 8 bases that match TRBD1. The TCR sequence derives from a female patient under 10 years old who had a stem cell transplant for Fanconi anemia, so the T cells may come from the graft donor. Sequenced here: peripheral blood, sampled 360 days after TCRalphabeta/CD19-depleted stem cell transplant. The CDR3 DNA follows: TGTGCCAGCAGCGTGACAGGGGCCACAGATACGCAGTATTTT. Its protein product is CASSVTGATDTQYF.